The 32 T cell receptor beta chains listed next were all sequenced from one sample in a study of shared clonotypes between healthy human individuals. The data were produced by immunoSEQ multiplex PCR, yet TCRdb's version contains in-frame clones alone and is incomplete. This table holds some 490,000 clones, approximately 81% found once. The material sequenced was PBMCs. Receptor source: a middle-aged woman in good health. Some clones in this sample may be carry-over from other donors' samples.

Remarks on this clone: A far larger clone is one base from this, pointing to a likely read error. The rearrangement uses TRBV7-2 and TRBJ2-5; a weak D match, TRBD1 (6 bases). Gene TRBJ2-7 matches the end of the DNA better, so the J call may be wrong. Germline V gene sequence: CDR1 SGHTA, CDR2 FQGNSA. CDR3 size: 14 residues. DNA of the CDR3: TGTGCCAGCAGCCCCGACAGGAGCTCCTACGAGCAGTACTTC. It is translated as CASSPDRSSYEQYF.

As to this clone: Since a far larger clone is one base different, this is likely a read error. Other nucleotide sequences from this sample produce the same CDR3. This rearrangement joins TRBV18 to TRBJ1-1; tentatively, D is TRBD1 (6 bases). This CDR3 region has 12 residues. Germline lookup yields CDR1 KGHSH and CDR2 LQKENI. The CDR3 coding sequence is TGTGCCAGCTCACACCGGGACACTGAAGCCTTCTTT. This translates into CASSHRDTEAFF.

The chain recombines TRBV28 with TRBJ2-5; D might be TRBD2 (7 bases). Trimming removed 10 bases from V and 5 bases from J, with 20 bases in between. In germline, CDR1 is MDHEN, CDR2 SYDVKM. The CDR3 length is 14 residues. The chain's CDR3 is CATGGGGPTETQYF. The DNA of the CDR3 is TGTGCCACCGGAGGGGGGGGGCCCACGGAGACCCAGTACTTC.

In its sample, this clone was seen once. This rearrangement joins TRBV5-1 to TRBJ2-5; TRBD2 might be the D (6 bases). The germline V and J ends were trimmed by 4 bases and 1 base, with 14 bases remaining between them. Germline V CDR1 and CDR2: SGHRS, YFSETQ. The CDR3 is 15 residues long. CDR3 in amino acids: CASSQIGAGQETQYF. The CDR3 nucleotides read TGCGCCAGCAGCCAAATTGGAGCGGGCCAAGAGACCCAGTACTTC.

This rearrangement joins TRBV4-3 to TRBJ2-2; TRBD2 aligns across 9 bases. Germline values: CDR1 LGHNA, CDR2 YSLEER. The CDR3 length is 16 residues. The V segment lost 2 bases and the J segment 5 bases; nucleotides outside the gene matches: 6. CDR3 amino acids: CASSQPAGGGTGELFF. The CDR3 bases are TGCGCCAGCAGCCAACCAGCGGGAGGAGGTACCGGGGAGCTGTTTTTT.

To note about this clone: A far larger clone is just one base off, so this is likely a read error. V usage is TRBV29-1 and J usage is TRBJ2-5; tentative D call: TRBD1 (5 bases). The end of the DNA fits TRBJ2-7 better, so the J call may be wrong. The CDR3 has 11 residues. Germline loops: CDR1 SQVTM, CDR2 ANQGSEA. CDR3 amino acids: CSIEGAYEQYF. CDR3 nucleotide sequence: TGCAGCATTGAAGGGGCCTACGAGCAGTACTTC.

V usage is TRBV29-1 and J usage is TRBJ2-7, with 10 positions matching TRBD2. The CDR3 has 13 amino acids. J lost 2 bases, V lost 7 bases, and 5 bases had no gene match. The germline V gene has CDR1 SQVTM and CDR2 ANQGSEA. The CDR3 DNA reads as TGCAGCGCTAGCGGGAGAGGCACCTACGAGCAGTACTTC. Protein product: CSASGRGTYEQYF.

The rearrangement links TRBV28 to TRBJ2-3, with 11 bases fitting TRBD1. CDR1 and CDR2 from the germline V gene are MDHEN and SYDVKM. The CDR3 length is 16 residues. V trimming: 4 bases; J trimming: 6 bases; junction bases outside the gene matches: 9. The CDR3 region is CASSYTFRDRGDTQYF. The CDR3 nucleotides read TGTGCCAGCAGTTATACCTTCCGGGACAGGGGGGATACGCAGTATTTT.

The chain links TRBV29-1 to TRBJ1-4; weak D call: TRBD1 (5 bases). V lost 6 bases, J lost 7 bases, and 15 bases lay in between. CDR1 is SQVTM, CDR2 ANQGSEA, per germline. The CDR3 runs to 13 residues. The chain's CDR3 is CSVGGGLGEKLFF. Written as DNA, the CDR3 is TGCAGCGTCGGGGGAGGGTTGGGTGAAAAACTGTTTTTT.

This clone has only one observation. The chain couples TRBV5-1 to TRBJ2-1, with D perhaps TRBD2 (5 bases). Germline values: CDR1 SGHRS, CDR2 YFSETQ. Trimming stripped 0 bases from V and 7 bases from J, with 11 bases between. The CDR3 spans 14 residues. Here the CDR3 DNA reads TGCGCCAGCAGCTTGGATCCCAGAGGGAATGAGCAGTTCTTC. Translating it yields CASSLDPRGNEQFF.

This CDR3 is CASSPADSREKLFF. The CDR3 DNA reads TGTGCCAGCTCACCAGCCGACTCACGGGAAAAACTGTTTTTT. The chain employs TRBV18 and TRBJ1-4; no clear D gene. The CDR3 contains 14 residues. The V end lost 2 bases, the J end lost 8 bases, and 12 bases lay between the germline ends. CDR1 and CDR2 (germline): KGHSH, LQKENI.

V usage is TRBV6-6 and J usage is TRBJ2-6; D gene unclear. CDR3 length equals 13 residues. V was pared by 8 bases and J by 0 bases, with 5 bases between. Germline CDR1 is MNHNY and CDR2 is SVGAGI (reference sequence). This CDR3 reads CASGSSGANVLTF. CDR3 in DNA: TGTGCCAGCGGGTCCTCTGGGGCCAACGTCCTGACTTTC.

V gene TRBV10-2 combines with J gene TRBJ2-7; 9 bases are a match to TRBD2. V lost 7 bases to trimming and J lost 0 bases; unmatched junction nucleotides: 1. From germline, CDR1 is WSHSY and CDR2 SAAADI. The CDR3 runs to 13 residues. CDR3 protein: CASTAGGSYEQYF. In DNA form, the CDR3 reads TGCGCCAGCACAGCGGGAGGCTCCTACGAGCAGTACTTC.

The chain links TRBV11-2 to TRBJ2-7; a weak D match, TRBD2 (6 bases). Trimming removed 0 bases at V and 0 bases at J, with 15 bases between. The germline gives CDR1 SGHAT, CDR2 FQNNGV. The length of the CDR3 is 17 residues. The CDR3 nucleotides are TGTGCCAGCAGCTTAGAGGTTGCGGGGACCAGCTCCTACGAGCAGTACTTC. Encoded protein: CASSLEVAGTSSYEQYF.

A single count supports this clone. The CDR3 DNA reads as TGCGCCAGCACGCTAGCGGGAGAAGATACGCAGTATTTT. This sequence encodes CASTLAGEDTQYF. The chain carries TRBV5-1 and TRBJ2-3; 10 bases match TRBD2. The length of the CDR3 is 13 residues. The V segment lost 6 bases and the J segment 5 bases; nucleotides outside the gene matches: 3. The germline V gene encodes CDR1 SGHRS and CDR2 YFSETQ.

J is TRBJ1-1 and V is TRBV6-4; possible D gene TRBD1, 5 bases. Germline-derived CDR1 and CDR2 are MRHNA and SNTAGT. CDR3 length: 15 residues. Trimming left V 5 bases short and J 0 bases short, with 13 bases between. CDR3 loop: CASSNQGRLNTEAFF. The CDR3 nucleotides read TGTGCCAGCAGTAATCAGGGTAGACTGAACACTGAAGCTTTCTTT.

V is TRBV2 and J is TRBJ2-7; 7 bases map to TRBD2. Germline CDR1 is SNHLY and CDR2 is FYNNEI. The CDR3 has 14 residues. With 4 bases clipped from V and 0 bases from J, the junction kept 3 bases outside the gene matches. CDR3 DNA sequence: TGTGCCAGCAGTGGCGGGAGTCCCTCCTACGAGCAGTACTTC. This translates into CASSGGSPSYEQYF.

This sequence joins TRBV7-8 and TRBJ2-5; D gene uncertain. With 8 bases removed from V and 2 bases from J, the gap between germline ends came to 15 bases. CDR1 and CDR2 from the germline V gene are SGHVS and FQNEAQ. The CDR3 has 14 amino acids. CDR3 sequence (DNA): TGTGCCAGCCGGGCGGCAGTCTCACAAGAGACCCAGTACTTC. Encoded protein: CASRAAVSQETQYF.

Written as DNA, the CDR3 is TGTGCCAGTAGTAGCAGCGGGAGGGTAATCGGGGAGCTGTTTTTT. This gives the protein CASSSSGRVIGELFF. The chain recombines TRBV19 with TRBJ2-2, with TRBD2 matching 10 bases. Germline CDR1 and CDR2: LNHDA and SQIVND (reference sequence). The J segment lost 7 bases and the V segment lost 4 bases, leaving 6 bases of the junction unmatched. The CDR3 totals 15 residues.

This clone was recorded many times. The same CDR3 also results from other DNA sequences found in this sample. This CDR3 is CASSPQPQETQYF. The CDR3 coding sequence is TGTGCCAGCAGCCCTCAGCCCCAGGAGACCCAGTACTTC. The gene calls are TRBV6-6 and TRBJ2-5; no reliable D call. This CDR3 spans 13 amino acids. The germline gives CDR1 MNHNY, CDR2 SVGAGI (reference sequence). With 6 bases removed from V and 5 bases from J, the gap between germline ends came to 13 bases.

The CDR3 sequence: CAWSGWREANRGRHEQFF. For the CDR3, the DNA is TGTGCCTGGTCCGGTTGGCGGGAGGCCAATAGGGGTAGGCATGAGCAGTTCTTC. The genes are TRBV30 and TRBJ2-1; the match to TRBD2 covers 8 bases. J lost 8 bases, V lost 5 bases, and 23 bases had no gene match. The germline gives CDR1 GTSNPN, CDR2 SVGIG (reference sequence). The CDR3 covers 18 residues. The variable domain in full, with the rest retrieved from reference TRBV30 and TRBJ2-1, is SQTIHQWPATLVQPVGSPLSLECTVEGTSNPNLYWYRQAAGRGLQLLFYSVGIGQISSEVPQNLSASRPQDRQFILSSKKLLLSDSGFYLCAWSGWREANRGRHEQFFGPGTRLTVL.

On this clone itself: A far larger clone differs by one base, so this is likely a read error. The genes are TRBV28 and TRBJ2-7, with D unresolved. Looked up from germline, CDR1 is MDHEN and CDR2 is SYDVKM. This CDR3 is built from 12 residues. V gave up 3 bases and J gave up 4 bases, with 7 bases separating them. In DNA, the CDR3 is TGTGCCAGCAGTTTGCCGCGTTACGAGCAGTACTTC. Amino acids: CASSLPRYEQYF. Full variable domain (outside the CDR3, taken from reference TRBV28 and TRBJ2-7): DVKVTQSSRYLVKRTGEKVFLECVQDMDHENMFWYRQDPGLGLRLIYFSYDVKMKEKGDIPEGYSVSREKKERFSLILESASTNQTSMYLCASSLPRYEQYFGPGTRLTVT.

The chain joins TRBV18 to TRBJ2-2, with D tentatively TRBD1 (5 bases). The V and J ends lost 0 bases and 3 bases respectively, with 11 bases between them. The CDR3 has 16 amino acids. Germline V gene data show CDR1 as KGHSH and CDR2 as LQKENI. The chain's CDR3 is CASSPPQGRDTGELFF. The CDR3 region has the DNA TGTGCCAGCTCACCACCGCAGGGTCGGGACACCGGGGAGCTGTTTTTT. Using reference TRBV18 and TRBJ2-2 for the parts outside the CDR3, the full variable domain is NAGVMQNPRHLVRRRGQEARLRCSPMKGHSHVYWYRQLPEEGLKFMVYLQKENIIDESGMPKERFSAEFPKEGPSILRIQQVVRGDSAAYFCASSPPQGRDTGELFFGEGSRLTVL.

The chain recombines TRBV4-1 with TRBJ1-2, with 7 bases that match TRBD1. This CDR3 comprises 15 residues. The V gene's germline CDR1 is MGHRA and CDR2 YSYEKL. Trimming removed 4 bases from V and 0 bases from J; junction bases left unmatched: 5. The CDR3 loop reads CASSPGTETNYGYTF. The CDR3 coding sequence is TGCGCCAGCAGCCCCGGGACAGAAACTAACTATGGCTACACCTTC.

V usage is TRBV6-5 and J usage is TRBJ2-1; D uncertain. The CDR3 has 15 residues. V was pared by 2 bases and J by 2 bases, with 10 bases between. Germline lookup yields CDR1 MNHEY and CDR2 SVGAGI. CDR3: CASSYKEITYNEQFF. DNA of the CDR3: TGTGCCAGCAGTTACAAGGAGATAACCTACAATGAGCAGTTCTTC.

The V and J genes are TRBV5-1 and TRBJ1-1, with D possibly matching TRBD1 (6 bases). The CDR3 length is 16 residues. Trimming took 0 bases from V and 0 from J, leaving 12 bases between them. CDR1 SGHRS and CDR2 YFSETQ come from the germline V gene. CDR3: CASSLVIGGMNTEAFF. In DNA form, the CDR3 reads TGCGCCAGCAGCTTGGTTATCGGGGGCATGAACACTGAAGCTTTCTTT.

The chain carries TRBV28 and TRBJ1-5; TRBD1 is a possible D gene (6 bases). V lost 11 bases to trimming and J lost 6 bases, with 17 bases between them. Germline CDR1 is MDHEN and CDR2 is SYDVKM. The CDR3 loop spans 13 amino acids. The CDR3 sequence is CAAGGQGLQPQHF. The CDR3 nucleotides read TGTGCCGCGGGTGGGCAGGGGCTTCAGCCCCAGCATTTT.

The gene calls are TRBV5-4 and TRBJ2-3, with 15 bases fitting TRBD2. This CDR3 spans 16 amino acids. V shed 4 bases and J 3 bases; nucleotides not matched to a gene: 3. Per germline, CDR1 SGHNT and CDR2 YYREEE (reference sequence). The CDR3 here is CASSPGTSGRTDTQYF. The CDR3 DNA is TGTGCCAGCAGCCCCGGGACTAGCGGGAGGACAGATACGCAGTATTTT.

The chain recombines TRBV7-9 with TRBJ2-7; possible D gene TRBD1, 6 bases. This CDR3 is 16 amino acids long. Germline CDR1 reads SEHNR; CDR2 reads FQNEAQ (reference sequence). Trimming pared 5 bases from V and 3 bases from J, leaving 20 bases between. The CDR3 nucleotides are TGTGCCAGCAGCCCCAAAGGACAGCCCCTAGGCTACGAGCAGTACTTC. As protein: CASSPKGQPLGYEQYF.

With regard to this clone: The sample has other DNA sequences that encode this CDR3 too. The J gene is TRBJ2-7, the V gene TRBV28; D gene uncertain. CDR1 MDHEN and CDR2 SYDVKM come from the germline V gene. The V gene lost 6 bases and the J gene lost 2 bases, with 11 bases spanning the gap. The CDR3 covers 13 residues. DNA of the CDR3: TGTGCCAGCAGCCCTGGAGCGACCTACGAGCAGTACTTC. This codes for CASSPGATYEQYF. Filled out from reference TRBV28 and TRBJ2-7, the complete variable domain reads DVKVTQSSRYLVKRTGEKVFLECVQDMDHENMFWYRQDPGLGLRLIYFSYDVKMKEKGDIPEGYSVSREKKERFSLILESASTNQTSMYLCASSPGATYEQYFGPGTRLTVT.

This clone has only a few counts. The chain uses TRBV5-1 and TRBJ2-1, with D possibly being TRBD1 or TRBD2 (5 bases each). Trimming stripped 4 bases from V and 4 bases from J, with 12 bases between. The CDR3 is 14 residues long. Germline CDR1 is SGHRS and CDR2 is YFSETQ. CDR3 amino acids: CASSQGTVYNEQFF. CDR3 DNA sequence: TGCGCCAGCAGCCAAGGGACGGTTTACAATGAGCAGTTCTTC.

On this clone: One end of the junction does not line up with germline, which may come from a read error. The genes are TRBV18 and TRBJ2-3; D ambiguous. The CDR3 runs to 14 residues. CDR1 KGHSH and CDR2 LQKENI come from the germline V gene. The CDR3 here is CASSPGPTTNTQYF. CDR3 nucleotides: TGTGCCAGCTCACCGGGTCCGACCACAAATACGCAGTATTTT.